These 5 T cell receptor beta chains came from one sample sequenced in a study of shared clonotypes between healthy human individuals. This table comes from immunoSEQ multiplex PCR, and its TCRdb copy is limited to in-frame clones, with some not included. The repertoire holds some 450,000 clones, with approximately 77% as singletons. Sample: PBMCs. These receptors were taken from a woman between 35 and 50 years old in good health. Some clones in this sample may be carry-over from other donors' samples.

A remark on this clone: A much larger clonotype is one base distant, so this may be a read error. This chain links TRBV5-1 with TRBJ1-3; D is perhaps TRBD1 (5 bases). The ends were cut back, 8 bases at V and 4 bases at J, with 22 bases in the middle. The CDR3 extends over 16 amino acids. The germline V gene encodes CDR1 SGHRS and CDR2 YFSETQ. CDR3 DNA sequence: TGCGCCAGACCCCCCGGGGGGGGATATGGCGGAAACACCATATATTTT. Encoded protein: CARPPGGGYGGNTIYF.

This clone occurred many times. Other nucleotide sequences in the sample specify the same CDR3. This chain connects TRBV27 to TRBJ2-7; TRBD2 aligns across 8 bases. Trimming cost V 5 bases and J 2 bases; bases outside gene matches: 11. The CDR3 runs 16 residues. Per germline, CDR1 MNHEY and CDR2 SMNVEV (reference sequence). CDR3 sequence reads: CASSPLGREVAYEQYF. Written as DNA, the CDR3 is TGTGCCAGCAGTCCCCTCGGGCGGGAGGTCGCCTACGAGCAGTACTTC.

The chain's CDR3 is CASSLGGTAKNIQYF. CDR3 nucleotide sequence: TGTGCCAGCAGTTTGGGGGGCACAGCCAAAAACATTCAGTACTTC. J is TRBJ2-4 and V is TRBV27; D may be TRBD1 or TRBD2 (6 bases each). V lost 3 bases to trimming and J lost 0 bases, with 9 bases between them. Germline V gene sequence: CDR1 MNHEY, CDR2 SMNVEV (reference sequence). This CDR3 is 15 amino acids long.

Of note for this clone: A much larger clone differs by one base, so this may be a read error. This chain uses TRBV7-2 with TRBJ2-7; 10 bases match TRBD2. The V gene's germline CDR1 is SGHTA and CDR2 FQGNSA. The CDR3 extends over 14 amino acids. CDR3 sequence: CASSKGLADYGQYF. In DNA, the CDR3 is TGTGCCAGCAGTAAAGGACTAGCGGACTACGGGCAGTACTTC.

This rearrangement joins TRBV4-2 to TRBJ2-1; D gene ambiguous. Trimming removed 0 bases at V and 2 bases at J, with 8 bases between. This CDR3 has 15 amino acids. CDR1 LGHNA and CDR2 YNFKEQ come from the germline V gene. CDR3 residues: CASSQDWATYNEQFF. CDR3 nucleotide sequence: TGTGCCAGCAGCCAAGATTGGGCTACCTACAATGAGCAGTTCTTC.